What follows describes a single T cell receptor (beta chain). The antigen remains unidentified. Trimming stripped 2 bases from V and 6 bases from J, with 11 bases between. Germline V CDR1 and CDR2: MNHEY, SMNVEV (reference sequence). This CDR3 comprises 13 residues. PCR amplification relied on 60 Vbeta primers (plus 13 Jbeta primers). The method was immunoSEQ multiplex PCR; TCRdb's version includes in-frame clones alone and lacks a portion of them. The sample records roughly 150,000 clones, approximately 81% being singletons. These data originate in a study of cytomegalovirus exposure and HLA in healthy donors. Findings of the study overall: Both high specificity and high sensitivity reportedly marked the classifier's diagnosis of cytomegalovirus status. An analysis done earlier found most TCR beta V segments productive about 87% or about 30% of the time. In the analysis, some V segments, TRBV6-2 and TRBV6-3 included, were excluded as indistinguishable. Immune exposure information available was restricted to CMV serostatus.

This chain uses TRBV27 with TRBJ2-7, with D perhaps matching TRBD2 (5 bases). This receptor was identified in a young man in good health and CMV-seronegative. Sequencing input: PBMCs. In DNA form, the CDR3 reads TGTGCCAGCAGTTTAGACCCACGGGGCGAGCAGTACTTC. This translates into CASSLDPRGEQYF.